The 27 T cell receptor beta chains listed next were all sequenced from one sample in a study of post-analysis software for immune sequencing data. cDNA libraries of TCR beta carried unique molecular identifiers. MiXCR, applied by TCRdb to the PCR reads, yields one record per CDR3 protein. This sample has around 150,000 distinct CDR3 sequences; about 36% occur once, and the top ten carry 28%. The starting material was blood, obtained after autologous hematopoietic stem cell transplantation. These receptors were obtained from a girl aged 10-17 years with multiple sclerosis.

The V call is TRBV10-3, the J call TRBJ2-5; no clear D gene. V shed 4 bases and J shed 1 base, with 7 bases lying between them. The CDR3 extends over 13 amino acids. Germline CDR1 and CDR2: ENHRY and SYGVKD. CDR3 sequence reads: CAISASTQETQYF. The CDR3 nucleotides are TGTGCCATCAGTGCTAGTACCCAAGAGACCCAGTACTTC.

Worth noting for this clonotype: A read error may produce the germline difference seen at one junction end. The chain links TRBV3-1 to TRBJ2-1; 10 bases line up with TRBD2. CDR1 and CDR2 from the germline V gene are LGHDT and YNNKEL (reference sequence). The CDR3 sequence is 17 residues long. The CDR3 nucleotides read TGTGCCAGCAGCCAAGGCCCGCTAGCGGGAGTCTACAGTGAGCAGTTCTTC. This sequence encodes CASSQGPLAGVYSEQFF.

This clonotype was counted a few times. V and J are TRBV18 and TRBJ2-5, with a weak D call TRBD2 (6 bases). V shed 1 base and J shed 6 bases, with 18 bases lying between them. CDR1 is KGHSH, CDR2 LQKENI, per germline. This CDR3 has 16 residues. The CDR3 coding sequence is TGTGCCAGCTCACCACAGTCTAGCGAGCTGCAACAGACCCAGTACTTC. It encodes CASSPQSSELQQTQYF.

This clonotype has just a few counts. This rearrangement joins TRBV20-1 to TRBJ1-4; D unresolved. Germline loops: CDR1 DFQATT, CDR2 SNEGSKA (reference sequence). The V gene lost 5 bases and the J gene lost 4 bases, with 17 bases spanning the gap. CDR3 length: 15 amino acids. The CDR3 reads CSAGSTGGFNEKLFF. In DNA, the CDR3 is TGCAGTGCTGGATCGACGGGAGGGTTTAATGAAAAACTGTTTTTT.

The CDR3 DNA reads TGTGCCAGCAGCCCGAGACAGGGTGAGATAGTCGATGAGCAGTTCTTC. Translating it yields CASSPRQGEIVDEQFF. V is TRBV7-9 and J is TRBJ2-1; 7 bases map to TRBD1. CDR1 and CDR2 from the germline V gene are SEHNR and FQNEAQ (reference sequence). The CDR3 covers 16 residues. V shed 5 bases and J 8 bases; nucleotides not matched to a gene: 15.

This clonotype was picked up a small number of times. CDR3 residues: CASSFGGRGTDTQYF. The CDR3 DNA reads as TGTGCCAGCAGTTTCGGCGGGAGGGGCACAGATACGCAGTATTTT. The chain joins TRBV12-3 or TRBV12-4 to TRBJ2-3; 9 positions agree with TRBD2. Trimming removed 3 bases from V and 1 base from J; junction bases left unmatched: 2. This CDR3 is 15 amino acids long.

This clonotype was observed a few times. The chain links TRBV7-6 to TRBJ2-1; 10 bases align to TRBD2. The CDR3 is made up of 19 amino acids. Trimming cost V 0 bases and J 0 bases; bases outside gene matches: 8. CDR1 is SGHVS, CDR2 FNYEAQ, per germline. For the CDR3, the DNA is TGTGCCAGCAGCTTAGCGCCTAGCGGGGGCCTAAGCTCCTACAATGAGCAGTTCTTC. It encodes CASSLAPSGGLSSYNEQFF.

The genes are TRBV20-1 and TRBJ2-1; D might be TRBD2 (5 bases). The CDR3 runs 12 residues. Germline V gene lookup returns CDR1 DFQATT and CDR2 SNEGSKA (reference sequence). With 5 bases removed from V and 13 bases from J, the gap between germline ends came to 18 bases. The CDR3 coding sequence is TGCAGTGCTCGTCTAGCTGGGGAGACCCAGTTCTTC. This translates into CSARLAGETQFF.

This clonotype was counted between two and nine times. The V call is TRBV25-1, the J call TRBJ1-1; possible D gene TRBD1, 5 bases. Trimming removed 7 bases at V and 0 bases at J, with 15 bases between. CDR1 MGHDK and CDR2 SYGVNS come from the germline V gene. The CDR3 loop spans 15 amino acids. The CDR3 sequence is CASTRNLGVNTEAFF. The CDR3 nucleotides read TGTGCCAGCACCCGGAATCTGGGGGTGAACACTGAAGCTTTCTTT.

This clonotype was picked up a small number of times. The chain links TRBV5-1 to TRBJ2-7; 7 nucleotides line up with TRBD1. TRBJ2-5 matches the DNA end more closely, so the J call is doubtful. The CDR3 length is 15 residues. The germline V gene has CDR1 SGHRS and CDR2 YFSETQ. Written as DNA, the CDR3 is TGCGCCAGCAGCAGCGAGCTGGGACAGTGGGAGACCCAGTACTTC. Translating gives CASSSELGQWETQYF.

The table lists this clonotype with a few counts. J is TRBJ2-1 and V is TRBV20-1, with a possible D match to TRBD1 (5 bases). The V gene lost 1 base and the J gene lost 5 bases, with 9 bases spanning the gap. The CDR3 has 13 amino acids. Per germline, CDR1 DFQATT and CDR2 SNEGSKA (reference sequence). The CDR3 region is CSARGGADNEQFF. The CDR3 nucleotides read TGCAGTGCTAGAGGGGGCGCTGACAATGAGCAGTTCTTC.

The chain is built from TRBV20-1 and TRBJ2-3, with D uncertain. V lost 0 bases, J lost 4 bases, and 11 bases lay in between. Germline CDR1 is DFQATT and CDR2 is SNEGSKA (reference sequence). The CDR3 runs 14 residues. CDR3 amino acids: CSARDRSLSDTQYF. CDR3 DNA sequence: TGCAGTGCTAGAGACAGGTCGCTTTCAGATACGCAGTATTTT.

The gene calls are TRBV5-1 and TRBJ2-3; 9 nucleotides align to TRBD2. The CDR3 extends over 17 amino acids. Germline lookup yields CDR1 SGHRS and CDR2 YFSETQ. J was trimmed by 4 bases and V by 2 bases; bases with no gene match: 11. CDR3 sequence reads: CASSFIGLAGEADTQYF. The CDR3 bases are TGCGCCAGCAGCTTTATTGGGTTAGCGGGAGAAGCAGATACGCAGTATTTT. Supplemented by reference TRBV5-1 and TRBJ2-3, the full variable domain reads KAGVTQTPRYLIKTRGQQVTLSCSPISGHRSVSWYQQTPGQGLQFLFEYFSETQRNKGNFPGRFSGRQFSNSRSEMNVSTLELGDSALYLCASSFIGLAGEADTQYFGPGTRLTVL.

As concerns this clonotype: A single base separates this from a much larger clone, so it may be a read error. The chain uses TRBV7-9 and TRBJ2-3; D gene ambiguous. The CDR3 contains 12 residues. CDR1 is SEHNR and CDR2 is FQNEAQ in the germline V gene (reference sequence). CDR3 coding DNA: TGTGTCAGCAGCAAGAACACAGATACGCAGTATTTT. The encoded protein is CVSSKNTDTQYF.

This clonotype was seen more than once but under ten times. The chain carries TRBV29-1 and TRBJ2-1; 7 bases are shared with TRBD1. Germline assignment: CDR1 SQVTM and CDR2 ANQGSEA. The length of the CDR3 is 14 residues. V lost 3 bases and J lost 8; bases outside the gene matches: 10. The CDR3 DNA is TGCAGCGTTGACCCTCTGACAGGGTTAGATGAGCAGTTCTTC. Translated, it gives CSVDPLTGLDEQFF.

This chain links TRBV5-1 with TRBJ1-1; no clear D gene. This CDR3 is built from 14 residues. The V gene lost 2 bases and the J gene lost 5 bases, with 13 bases spanning the gap. Germline loops: CDR1 SGHRS, CDR2 YFSETQ. The CDR3 reads CASSFGVGGTEAFF. CDR3 bases: TGCGCCAGCAGCTTCGGGGTAGGTGGGACTGAAGCTTTCTTT.

In this sample, this clonotype turned up a few times. This chain links TRBV25-1 with TRBJ2-1, with TRBD2 matching 8 bases. Germline assignment: CDR1 MGHDK and CDR2 SYGVNS. With V trimmed by 2 bases and J by 9 bases, 6 bases remained unmatched. This CDR3 spans 14 amino acids. CDR3 DNA: TGTGCCAGCAGTGAAAGCGGGAGTCAGGTTGAGCAGTTCTTC. It codes for CASSESGSQVEQFF.

V and J are TRBV20-1 and TRBJ2-1, with a tentative D call TRBD1 (6 bases). Germline V CDR1 and CDR2: DFQATT, SNEGSKA (reference sequence). This CDR3 has 15 amino acids. V was clipped by 4 bases and J by 3 bases, with 16 bases between them. The CDR3 protein is CSATPTGIHYNEQFF. The CDR3 DNA reads TGCAGTGCTACCCCGACAGGAATCCACTACAATGAGCAGTTCTTC.

The rearrangement uses TRBV30 and TRBJ1-2, with 7 bases lining up with TRBD1. The CDR3 totals 12 residues. The V gene end was trimmed by 5 bases and the J gene end by 2 bases; junction bases not matched to a gene: 2. CDR1 is GTSNPN, CDR2 SVGIG, per germline (reference sequence). CDR3 region: CAWQQGNYGYTF. The CDR3 bases are TGTGCCTGGCAACAGGGGAACTATGGCTACACCTTC.

This clonotype has a handful of counts. The chain is built from TRBV5-1 and TRBJ2-5; D gene ambiguous. V was pared by 4 bases and J by 2 bases, with 12 bases between. The CDR3 covers 14 residues. Germline lookup yields CDR1 SGHRS and CDR2 YFSETQ. CDR3 coding DNA: TGCGCCAGCAGCCCGTGGGCCCCGCAAGAGACCCAGTACTTC. As protein: CASSPWAPQETQYF.

This clonotype turned up a few times. The chain employs TRBV6-2 or TRBV6-3 and TRBJ1-5; D is ambiguous. The germline CDR1 and CDR2 sequences are MNHEY and SVGEGT. V lost 10 bases and J 2 bases, leaving 18 bases between the germline ends. This CDR3 has 15 residues. As DNA, the CDR3 is TGTGCCACTAAGCTTACATCTTCGGGCAATCAGCCCCAGCATTTT. Encoded protein: CATKLTSSGNQPQHF.

The V and J genes are TRBV25-1 and TRBJ2-2; D is unclear. The CDR3 runs to 15 residues. Germline-derived CDR1 and CDR2 are MGHDK and SYGVNS. V lost 1 base and J lost 5, with 11 bases in between. The DNA of the CDR3 is TGTGCCAGCAGTGAATTCCCAGGCGGAACCGGGGAGCTGTTTTTT. It codes for CASSEFPGGTGELFF. The complete variable domain, with remaining parts taken from reference TRBV25-1 and TRBJ2-2, reads EADIYQTPRYLVIGTGKKITLECSQTMGHDKMYWYQQDPGMELHLIHYSYGVNSTEKGDLSSESTVSRIRTEHFPLTLESARPSHTSQYLCASSEFPGGTGELFFGEGSRLTVL.

This clonotype was detected once. The J gene is TRBJ2-7, the V gene TRBV19, with a tentative D call TRBD2 (6 bases). Near its end, the DNA agrees better with TRBJ2-5, so the J call may be wrong. Per the germline V gene, CDR1 is LNHDA and CDR2 is SQIVND (reference sequence). CDR3 size: 13 residues. As DNA, the CDR3 is TGTGCCAGTAGTATTGGAGGGGATGCGACCCAGTACTTC. It specifies CASSIGGDATQYF.

This clonotype showed up just a few times. The chain joins TRBV7-2 to TRBJ2-7, with TRBD2 matching 9 bases. V was clipped by 4 bases and J by 3 bases; unmatched bases: 4. Per the germline V gene, CDR1 is SGHTA and CDR2 is FQGNSA. The CDR3 consists of 14 residues. CDR3 DNA sequence: TGTGCCAGCAGCTGGGATAGCGGGAGCTACGAGCAGTACTTC. This sequence encodes CASSWDSGSYEQYF. Full variable domain (rest looked up from reference TRBV7-2 and TRBJ2-7): GAGVSQSPSNKVTEKGKDVELRCDPISGHTALYWYRQSLGQGLEFLIYFQGNSAPDKSGLPSDRFSAERTGGSVSTLTIQRTQQEDSAVYLCASSWDSGSYEQYFGPGTRLTVT.

This sequence joins TRBV12-3 or TRBV12-4 and TRBJ1-2, with a tentative D call TRBD1 (6 bases). The CDR3 sequence is 15 residues long. The ends were cut back, 5 bases at V and 1 base at J, with 14 bases in the middle. Here the CDR3 reads CASSRRQDDNYGYTF. CDR3 sequence (DNA): TGTGCCAGCAGTCGTAGACAGGACGATAACTATGGCTACACCTTC.

This clonotype showed up just a few times. This chain connects TRBV29-1 to TRBJ1-6; TRBD1 aligns across 10 bases. This CDR3 spans 13 amino acids. Germline V gene data show CDR1 as SQVTM and CDR2 as ANQGSEA. Trimming took 7 bases from V and 8 from J; bases not matched to a gene: 5. The CDR3 is CSARGTGDSPLHF. CDR3 in DNA: TGCAGCGCCCGGGGGACAGGGGATTCACCCCTCCACTTT.

CDR3 region: CASSFGTEVYEQYF. For the CDR3, the DNA is TGTGCCAGCAGTTTCGGGACCGAGGTCTACGAGCAGTACTTC. V and J are TRBV27 and TRBJ2-5; D may match TRBD1 or TRBD2 (5 bases each). The DNA end is more similar to TRBJ2-7, so the J call may be wrong. Germline V lookup: CDR1 MNHEY, CDR2 SMNVEV (reference sequence). The CDR3 covers 14 residues.